Listed below are T cell receptor beta chains from one sample, sequenced in a study of human T cells and chemical hapten exposure. TCRdb re-called the RACE reads with MiXCR, one entry per CDR3 protein. Of more than 90,000 distinct CDR3 sequences in the sample, about an eighth were seen once. The material sequenced was whole blood, taken in connection with sensitization to the hapten diphenylcyclopropenone (DPC). The receptors originated from a woman aged 40 to 55 with alopecia areata. Some clones in this sample may be carry-over from other donors' samples. CDR3s leave out the opening cysteine and the closing phenylalanine or tryptophan.

v_call cdr3_aa
TRBV7-2 ASSPRTDQPQH
TRBV29-1 SVSGTAADETQY
TRBV2 ASSENGPRSTEAF
TRBV5-6 ASSLILTYYTGELF
TRBV9 ASSVLGESTDTQY
TRBV4-2 ASSQDWGTVSNQPQH
TRBV9 PSSGSSGQADYEQY
TRBV27 ASSSSRAGELF
TRBV28 ASSPLRETQY
TRBV30 AWSVLQGAGELF
TRBV19 ASSVGLGKAQY
TRBV20-1 SAKGASGNTDTQY
TRBV28 ASSLLGTYEQY
TRBV18 ASSQEAGGAYEQY
TRBV7-2 ASSLRQTGGYT
TRBV27 ASSSQTSGALREQF
TRBV10-2 ASSESREYEQY
TRBV7-9 ASSSAEETQY
TRBV7-2 ASSLSREGFGELF
TRBV4-3 ASSPGRALETQY
TRBV27 ASSPRGLGNQPQH
TRBV4-3 ASSLSGVVSEKLF
TRBV7-2 ASSSNQGKGYT
TRBV6-6 ASSYSRTGGRYEQY
TRBV6-6 ASSYPRGQGEKLF
TRBV4-3 ASSQERGLAGGYTDTQY
TRBV28 ASTYGGRALDEQF
TRBV12-5 ASGFQTTSGYT
TRBV20-1 SARLQGAPPP
TRBV20-1 SANRNPQGSNQPQH
TRBV9 ASSSQTGATYEQY
TRBV20-1 SASIAGVADTQY
TRBV6-4 ASRGGDTGELF
TRBV6-5 ASSPGQGLWYTEAF
TRBV20-1 SARSGFQETQY
TRBV18 ASSPEASHNSPLH
TRBV4-2 ASSQQQGWFEKLF
TRBV6-2/TRBV6-3 ASSYASGPYEQY
TRBV7-6 ASSLVRGAQNTEAF
TRBV9 ASSVGPNTEAF
TRBV6-1 ASSEGYSGNTIY
TRBV4-3 ASSLTVKRDTDTQY
TRBV7-8 ASSLRAGVEAF
TRBV19 ARILGTGTGGTGELF
TRBV19 ASSSAGDTQY
TRBV29-1 MASGPEQF
TRBV7-9 ASSQSGRAEGEQF
TRBV6-6 ASSNQGLAGHEQY